Listed here are 2 T cell receptor beta chains from one sample, sequenced in a study of cytomegalovirus exposure and HLA in healthy donors. A multiplex PCR was run with 60 Vbeta primers and 13 Jbeta primers. TCRdb's table, derived via immunoSEQ multiplex PCR, lists solely in-frame clones and lacks some. The repertoire holds under 150,000 clones, with approximately 85% as singletons. Material for sequencing was PBMCs. The receptor set was obtained from a woman in her 30s in good health and CMV-seropositive.

In its sample, this clone was seen once. The chain uses TRBV10-1 and TRBJ2-7; tentative D call: TRBD1 (5 bases). Germline assignment: CDR1 WNHNN and CDR2 SYGVQD (reference sequence). The CDR3 extends over 13 amino acids. V gave up 10 bases and J gave up 2 bases, with 15 bases separating them. The CDR3 reads CATSSGITYEQYF. The CDR3 DNA reads TGCGCCACCTCGTCAGGGATAACCTACGAGCAGTACTTC.

The chain carries TRBV13 and TRBJ1-1; no firm D call. Trimming shortened V by 2 bases and J by 2 bases, and 3 bases separated the two germline ends. The length of the CDR3 is 12 residues. The germline gives CDR1 PRHDT, CDR2 FYEKMQ (reference sequence). CDR3 in amino acids: CASSLLNTEAFF. The CDR3 nucleotides read TGTGCCAGCAGCTTACTAAACACTGAAGCTTTCTTT.